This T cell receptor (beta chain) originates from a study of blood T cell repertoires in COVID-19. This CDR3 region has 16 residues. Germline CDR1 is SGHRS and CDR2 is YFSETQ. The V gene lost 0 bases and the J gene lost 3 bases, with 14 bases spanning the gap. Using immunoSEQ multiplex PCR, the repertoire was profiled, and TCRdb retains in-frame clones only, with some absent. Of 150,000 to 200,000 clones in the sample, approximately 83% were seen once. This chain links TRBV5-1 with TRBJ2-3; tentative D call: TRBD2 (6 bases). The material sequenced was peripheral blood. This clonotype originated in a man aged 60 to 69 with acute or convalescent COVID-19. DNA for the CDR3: TGCGCCAGCAGCTTGGGAGGAGGGCTAGCGACAGATACGCAGTATTTT. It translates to CASSLGGGLATDTQYF.